This record concerns one T cell receptor beta chain sequence. Its antigen is undetermined. Trimming stripped 1 base from V and 4 bases from J, with 7 bases between. This CDR3 has 13 amino acids. The germline gives CDR1 SEHNR, CDR2 FQNEAQ (reference sequence). The assay was immunoSEQ multiplex PCR, and TCRdb's table has in-frame clones only and misses some. The table records some 140,000 clones, around 90% of them present only once. This record belongs to a study of graft-versus-host responses after intestinal transplantation. Study-level points and caveats: High graft-versus-host to host-versus-graft clonal ratios were seen in allografts of patients with graft-donor T cell macrochimerism. GvH clonotypes were identified within recipient marrow, with a subset emerging first in ileum or blood.

Here the sequenced sample was unstimulated CD4+ T cells sorted from spleen or lymph node cells, taken before intestinal transplant. This rearrangement joins TRBV7-9 to TRBJ1-1; D remains ambiguous. The source of this sequence is a human donor who received an intestinal transplant. The CDR3 DNA reads TGTGCCAGCAGCTTAGTTGGGTTCACTGAAGCTTTCTTT. As protein: CASSLVGFTEAFF. The variable domain in full, completed from reference TRBV7-9 and TRBJ1-1, reads DTGVSQNPRHKITKRGQNVTFRCDPISEHNRLYWYRQTLGQGPEFLTYFQNEAQLEKSRLLSDRFSAERPKGSFSTLEIQRTEQGDSAMYLCASSLVGFTEAFFGQGTRLTVV.